Presented here are 12 T cell receptor beta chains from one specimen sequenced in a study of blood T cell repertoires in COVID-19. Profiling relied on immunoSEQ multiplex PCR, and the TCRdb table lists in-frame clones only, not all of them. The sample carries 150,000 to 200,000 clones, roughly 85% recorded once. Input material: PBMCs or T cells enriched from blood (not recorded which). The origin of the receptors is a woman aged 18 to 35 who had recovered from COVID-19.

This chain connects TRBV9 to TRBJ2-2; TRBD2 agrees at 10 bases. After removal of 1 base from V and 7 bases from J, the junction contained 4 bases not matched to a gene. CDR3 length: 15 residues. CDR1 is SGDLS, CDR2 YYNGEE, per germline. The CDR3 protein is CASSVSSGSYGELFF. The CDR3 DNA is TGTGCCAGCAGCGTATCTAGCGGGAGTTACGGGGAGCTGTTTTTT. The complete variable domain, with remaining parts taken from reference TRBV9 and TRBJ2-2, reads DSGVTQTPKHLITATGQRVTLRCSPRSGDLSVYWYQQSLDQGLQFLIQYYNGEERAKGNILERFSAQQFPDLHSELNLSSLELGDSALYFCASSVSSGSYGELFFGEGSRLTVL.

The CDR3 is CATSRDPEDRGYEQYF. CDR3 coding DNA: TGTGCCACCAGCAGAGATCCGGAGGACAGGGGTTACGAGCAGTACTTC. The V call is TRBV15, the J call TRBJ2-7, with 9 bases that match TRBD1. Losses at the gene ends were 0 bases for V and 4 bases for J; bases not matched to a gene: 7. From germline, CDR1 is LNHNV and CDR2 YYDKDF (reference sequence). The CDR3 spans 16 residues. Complete variable domain (other parts from reference TRBV15 and TRBJ2-7): DAMVIQNPRYQVTQFGKPVTLSCSQTLNHNVMYWYQQKSSQAPKLLFHYYDKDFNNEADTPDNFQSRRPNTSFCFLDIRSPGLGDTAMYLCATSRDPEDRGYEQYFGPGTRLTVT.

V gene TRBV29-1 combines with J gene TRBJ2-3; weak D call: TRBD1 (6 bases). Germline CDR1 and CDR2: SQVTM and ANQGSEA. The CDR3 is 15 amino acids. The germline V and J ends were trimmed by 0 bases and 1 base, with 11 bases remaining between them. CDR3 in DNA: TGCAGCGTTGAAGATTGGGACACGGGCACAGATACGCAGTATTTT. Translated: CSVEDWDTGTDTQYF.

The rearrangement joins TRBV10-1 to TRBJ2-3; perhaps TRBD1 as D (6 bases). V lost 5 bases to trimming and J lost 4 bases, with 13 bases between them. The CDR3 runs 14 residues. Germline loops: CDR1 WNHNN, CDR2 SYGVQD (reference sequence). CDR3 sequence: CASSNRDGADTQYF. The CDR3 DNA follows: TGCGCCAGCAGTAACAGGGACGGGGCAGATACGCAGTATTTT.

The chain joins TRBV12-3 or TRBV12-4 to TRBJ2-1, with 9 bases aligning to TRBD1. J gave up 12 bases and V 4 bases, and 7 bases lay outside the gene matches. This CDR3 comprises 13 residues. CDR3 residues: CASSSGTGSGQFF. As DNA, the CDR3 is TGTGCCAGCAGTTCCGGGACAGGGAGCGGGCAGTTCTTC.

This chain joins TRBV5-6 and TRBJ1-2, with D possibly matching TRBD1 (6 bases). The V gene lost 2 bases and the J gene lost 4 bases, with 12 bases spanning the gap. There are 14 residues in the CDR3. In germline, CDR1 is SGHDT, CDR2 YYEEEE. The CDR3, as DNA: TGTGCCAGCAGCTTCTATCACAGGGCCTATGGCTACACCTTC. Translating it yields CASSFYHRAYGYTF.

The rearrangement uses TRBV5-1 and TRBJ2-2; TRBD2 matches at 10 bases. CDR3 length: 15 residues. The germline CDR1 and CDR2 sequences are SGHRS and YFSETQ. Trimming took 1 base from V and 9 from J; bases not matched to a gene: 6. The CDR3 DNA follows: TGCGCCAGCAGCTTGCTCCAGCGGGAGGGCCGGGAGCTGTTTTTT. It specifies CASSLLQREGRELFF.

This chain connects TRBV30 to TRBJ1-4; 12 bases are shared with TRBD1. V lost 7 bases, J lost 5 bases, and 8 bases stayed unmatched. The CDR3 extends over 15 amino acids. Germline CDR1 reads GTSNPN; CDR2 reads SVGIG (reference sequence). The CDR3 DNA follows: TGTGCCTCACTCGGGACAGGGGGCAGAAATGAAAAACTGTTTTTT. Its translation: CASLGTGGRNEKLFF. Combining the CDR3 with reference TRBV30 and TRBJ1-4 gives the whole variable domain SQTIHQWPATLVQPVGSPLSLECTVEGTSNPNLYWYRQAAGRGLQLLFYSVGIGQISSEVPQNLSASRPQDRQFILSSKKLLLSDSGFYLCASLGTGGRNEKLFFGSGTQLSVL.

The V gene is TRBV18, the J gene TRBJ1-1, with D possibly being TRBD1 (5 bases). CDR1 KGHSH and CDR2 LQKENI come from the germline V gene. The CDR3 is 15 amino acids. V dropped 0 bases and J dropped 0 bases, with 8 bases sitting between them. The CDR3 coding sequence is TGTGCCAGCTCACCACCACAGGCCATGAACACTGAAGCTTTCTTT. This codes for CASSPPQAMNTEAFF.

For this clone: The sample carries other DNA sequences with the same CDR3. V and J are TRBV19 and TRBJ1-2; TRBD1 might be the D (6 bases). The germline gives CDR1 LNHDA, CDR2 SQIVND (reference sequence). The V and J ends lost 3 bases and 8 bases respectively, with 13 bases between them. This CDR3 spans 13 amino acids. CDR3 sequence reads: CASSIGTGYGYTF. CDR3 coding DNA: TGTGCCAGTAGTATTGGAACAGGGTACGGCTACACCTTC.

This chain uses TRBV7-9 with TRBJ2-2, with TRBD1 matching over 8 bases. CDR1 is SEHNR, CDR2 FQNEAQ, per germline (reference sequence). V was clipped by 4 bases and J by 1 base; unmatched bases: 8. The CDR3 is made up of 17 amino acids. CDR3 in DNA: TGTGCCAGCAGCTCGGACAGGGCTTTTCTGAACACCGGGGAGCTGTTTTTT. Protein: CASSSDRAFLNTGELFF.

The J gene is TRBJ2-1, the V gene TRBV4-2; D is undetermined. Germline V gene lookup returns CDR1 LGHNA and CDR2 YNFKEQ. V gave up 4 bases and J gave up 4 bases, with 20 bases separating them. The CDR3 consists of 17 residues. Written as DNA, the CDR3 is TGTGCCAGCAGCCGCGACTGGAGCCTTATTACTTACAATGAGCAGTTCTTC. Its translation: CASSRDWSLITYNEQFF.